This TCR beta chain was found in a study of cytomegalovirus exposure and HLA in healthy donors. Background on the study: Among the 398 genotyped donors, approximately 82% were placed in the Caucasian-associated ancestry cluster. Study-wide findings and caveats: In the analysis, some V segments, TRBV6-2 and TRBV6-3 included, were excluded as indistinguishable. Follow-up analysis later connected one missense variant in DCLRE1C with trimming of TCR beta V- and J-genes.

On this clone: As yet, its antigen is unknown.

Amplification used 60 Vbeta primers and 13 Jbeta primers. Only in-frame clones appear in the TCRdb table, and some are missing; sequencing was by immunoSEQ multiplex PCR. Of some 210,000 clones listed, approximately 80% are singletons. The germline V gene has CDR1 SNHLY and CDR2 FYNNEI. V shed 8 bases and J shed 3 bases, with 8 bases lying between them. The CDR3 is 13 residues long. The material sequenced was PBMCs. V gene TRBV2 combines with J gene TRBJ2-6; the D is unclear. The TCR sequence derives from a male donor in good health and CMV-seronegative. The CDR3 protein is CASQTGGANVLTF. CDR3 coding DNA: TGTGCCAGCCAAACGGGTGGGGCCAACGTCCTGACTTTC.